Shown below are 23 T cell receptor beta chains from a single sample sequenced in a study of T-cell reconstitution after alpha-beta-depleted transplantation in children. Preparation of the TCRbeta library involved a method that used unique molecular identifiers. TCRdb fed the PCR reads into MiXCR, producing one record per CDR3 protein. The sample contains 250,000 to 300,000 distinct CDR3 sequences, around 10% of which appear only once. Sequenced here: PBMCs, sampled before TCRalphabeta/CD19-depleted stem cell transplant. The receptors were gathered from a boy in the first two years of life with acute myeloid leukemia, due to receive a stem cell transplant.

This clonotype was counted ten times or more. The chain has TRBV29-1 and TRBJ2-7, with 11 bases aligning to TRBD1. With 7 bases clipped from V and 7 bases from J, the junction kept 6 bases outside the gene matches. The germline gives CDR1 SQVTM, CDR2 ANQGSEA. CDR3 length: 12 amino acids. In DNA form, the CDR3 reads TGCAGCGGGGGACAGGGGGAACGGGAGCAGTACTTC. Translated, it gives CSGGQGEREQYF.

This clonotype has at least ten counts. The chain links TRBV27 to TRBJ2-2; TRBD2 matches 7 bases. CDR1 and CDR2 from the germline V gene are MNHEY and SMNVEV (reference sequence). J gave up 7 bases and V 3 bases, and 2 bases lay outside the gene matches. The CDR3 length is 13 residues. The CDR3 DNA sequence: TGTGCCAGCAGTTTTTCGGGAGGCGGGGAGCTGTTTTTT. Its protein is CASSFSGGGELFF.

CDR3 nucleotides: TGTGCCAGCAGCCAGGGAAGGGGGGGAACCTTCGAGCAGTACTTC. Translation: CASSQGRGGTFEQYF. J is TRBJ2-7 and V is TRBV3-1; D possibly corresponds to TRBD2 (7 bases). CDR1 is LGHDT and CDR2 is YNNKEL in the germline V gene (reference sequence). This CDR3 comprises 15 residues. Trimming removed 3 bases at V and 6 bases at J, with 18 bases between.

This clonotype was detected a few times. The chain joins TRBV6-1 to TRBJ1-1; TRBD1 is a possible D gene (5 bases). The length of the CDR3 is 14 residues. V was trimmed by 6 bases and J by 1 base, leaving 12 bases between them. Germline V gene data show CDR1 as MNHNS and CDR2 as SASEGT. CDR3 in DNA: TGTGCCAGCAGCCCCCGCGGACAGAACACTGAAGCTTTCTTT. Its translation is CASSPRGQNTEAFF.

A few counts support this clonotype. DNA of the CDR3: TGTGCCTGGAGTGCCCATTACACCGGGGAGCTGTTTTTT. Translation gives CAWSAHYTGELFF. This chain uses TRBV30 with TRBJ2-2, with unresolved D. CDR3 size: 13 residues. Trimming removed 1 base at V and 3 bases at J, with 6 bases between. The germline V gene encodes CDR1 GTSNPN and CDR2 SVGIG (reference sequence).

On this clonotype: This may be a read error: a much more frequent sequence differs by one nucleotide. The V call is TRBV12-3 or TRBV12-4, the J call TRBJ2-1, with D hard to call. The CDR3 covers 13 residues. The CDR3 spells CASTPRWEGEQLF. The CDR3 nucleotides read TGTGCCAGCACCCCTCGATGGGAAGGTGAGCAGTTGTTC.

This clonotype was counted a few times. The rearrangement joins TRBV29-1 to TRBJ2-2; 14 nucleotides match TRBD2. V shed 2 bases and J 5 bases; nucleotides not matched to a gene: 7. Per the germline V gene, CDR1 is SQVTM and CDR2 is ANQGSEA. The CDR3 is 17 amino acids. CDR3 loop: CSVERGLAGVQTGELFF. CDR3 DNA: TGCAGCGTTGAAAGGGGACTAGCGGGAGTTCAAACCGGGGAGCTGTTTTTT.

V gene TRBV27 combines with J gene TRBJ2-7; D unclear. The CDR3 sequence is 14 residues long. Germline V lookup: CDR1 MNHEY, CDR2 SMNVEV (reference sequence). V gave up 2 bases and J gave up 1 base, with 9 bases separating them. CDR3 DNA sequence: TGTGCCAGCAGTTTAGCGGACGGTTCCTACGAGCAGTACTTC. Translated, it gives CASSLADGSYEQYF.

This chain uses TRBV27 with TRBJ2-1; 14 positions agree with TRBD2. V was clipped by 7 bases and J by 4 bases; unmatched bases: 6. The CDR3 loop spans 16 amino acids. Per the germline V gene, CDR1 is MNHEY and CDR2 is SMNVEV (reference sequence). CDR3 DNA: TGTGCCAGCACCCGATGGACTAGCGGGAGGTACAATGAGCAGTTCTTC. Translated, it gives CASTRWTSGRYNEQFF.

This clonotype came up once. The rearrangement links TRBV12-3 or TRBV12-4 to TRBJ2-1; 8 nucleotides match TRBD2. This CDR3 region has 14 residues. J was trimmed by 7 bases and V by 6 bases; bases with no gene match: 8. The CDR3 DNA is TGTGCCAGCAGCCACGGGGGGGGCACAAATGAGCAGTTCTTC. This translates into CASSHGGGTNEQFF.

V gene TRBV6-2 or TRBV6-3 combines with J gene TRBJ2-3; TRBD2 matches at 12 bases. The CDR3 covers 19 residues. CDR1 is MNHEY and CDR2 is SVGEGT in the germline V gene. V gave up 0 bases and J gave up 3 bases; unmatched junction bases: 10. The CDR3 sequence: CASSYSTASGRAWTDTQYF. CDR3 nucleotides: TGTGCCAGCAGTTACTCGACGGCTAGCGGGAGGGCCTGGACAGATACGCAGTATTTT.

The chain carries TRBV9 and TRBJ2-3; TRBD2 aligns across 13 bases. The CDR3 covers 18 residues. CDR1 SGDLS and CDR2 YYNGEE come from the germline V gene. The V and J ends lost 6 bases and 0 bases, in that order; junction bases with no gene match: 10. This chain's CDR3 is CASTLTSGGYSSTDTQYF. CDR3 sequence (DNA): TGTGCCAGCACCCTGACTAGCGGGGGGTACTCTAGCACAGATACGCAGTATTTT. Supplemented by reference TRBV9 and TRBJ2-3, the full variable domain reads DSGVTQTPKHLITATGQRVTLRCSPRSGDLSVYWYQQSLDQGLQFLIQYYNGEERAKGNILERFSAQQFPDLHSELNLSSLELGDSALYFCASTLTSGGYSSTDTQYFGPGTRLTVL.

Comment on this clonotype: A read error may be the cause here, since a much bigger clone is one base away. This likely comes from a read error, as the CDR3 has no conserved phenylalanine or tryptophan at its end. The chain uses TRBV19 and TRBJ2-5, with D uncertain. Germline V gene sequence: CDR1 LNHDA, CDR2 SQIVND (reference sequence). V was cut by 3 bases and J by 2 bases, with 13 bases left in between. The CDR3 contains 15 residues. For the CDR3, the DNA is TGTGCCAGTAGTATCAGGAGAGCTACTCAAGAGACCCAGTACCTC. This gives the protein CASSIRRATQETQYL.

The table lists this clonotype with a few counts. V is TRBV20-1 and J is TRBJ2-1; no firm D call. The ends were cut back, 6 bases at V and 5 bases at J, with 14 bases in the middle. The CDR3 extends over 13 amino acids. In germline, CDR1 is DFQATT, CDR2 SNEGSKA (reference sequence). The CDR3 protein is CSATFWSHNEQFF. In DNA, the CDR3 is TGCAGTGCGACCTTTTGGAGCCACAATGAGCAGTTCTTC.

This clonotype has ten or more counts. V usage is TRBV6-5 and J usage is TRBJ2-4; D not certain. V was pared by 6 bases and J by 8 bases, with 17 bases between. The CDR3 spans 14 residues. From germline, CDR1 is MNHEY and CDR2 SVGAGI. The CDR3 DNA reads as TGTGCCAGCAGCTCTGACCAGCCTTGGGACATTCAGTACTTC. Protein sequence: CASSSDQPWDIQYF.

This clonotype was counted at least ten times. This rearrangement joins TRBV3-1 to TRBJ2-3, with 8 bases identical to TRBD2. Germline-derived CDR1 and CDR2 are LGHDT and YNNKEL (reference sequence). The V segment lost 1 base and the J segment 3 bases; nucleotides outside the gene matches: 12. This CDR3 region has 18 residues. This chain's CDR3 is CASSQGRNGGGWTDTQYF. The CDR3 nucleotides are TGTGCCAGCAGCCAAGGACGGAACGGGGGGGGTTGGACAGATACGCAGTATTTT.

This clonotype has more than one count but fewer than ten. The rearrangement uses TRBV6-1 and TRBJ2-7; 9 bases line up with TRBD2. The CDR3 consists of 12 residues. CDR1 is MNHNS, CDR2 SASEGT, per germline. J lost 13 bases, V lost 6 bases, and 10 bases had no gene match. The CDR3 sequence: CASRSGLASGYF. In DNA, the CDR3 is TGTGCCAGCAGGTCCGGACTAGCGAGTGGCTACTTC.

This clonotype was counted between two and nine times. The chain has TRBV5-4 and TRBJ2-5; D is perhaps TRBD1 (6 bases). Germline V lookup: CDR1 SGHNT, CDR2 YYREEE (reference sequence). The V gene lost 4 bases and the J gene lost 1 base, with 11 bases spanning the gap. The CDR3 loop spans 14 amino acids. The CDR3 loop reads CASSTRTAQETQYF. The CDR3 coding sequence is TGTGCCAGCAGCACACGGACAGCCCAAGAGACCCAGTACTTC. Looking up the rest from reference TRBV5-4 and TRBJ2-5 gives the full variable domain: ETGVTQSPTHLIKTRGQQVTLRCSSQSGHNTVSWYQQALGQGPQFIFQYYREEENGRGNFPPRFSGLQFPNYSSELNVNALELDDSALYLCASSTRTAQETQYFGPGTRLLVL.

The chain combines TRBV7-9 with TRBJ1-4; D call uncertain. V was cut by 1 base and J by 0 bases, with 6 bases left in between. Germline assignment: CDR1 SEHNR and CDR2 FQNEAQ (reference sequence). The CDR3 length is 15 residues. The CDR3 sequence: CASSLDPATNEKLFF. The CDR3 DNA reads TGTGCCAGCAGCTTAGACCCAGCAACTAATGAAAAACTGTTTTTT.

This clonotype was found many times. V is TRBV4-3 and J is TRBJ1-5; D remains unclear. Trimming took 0 bases from V and 2 from J, leaving 5 bases between them. This CDR3 region has 14 residues. CDR1 is LGHNA and CDR2 is YSLEER in the germline V gene. The DNA for the CDR3 is TGCGCCAGCAGCCAAGATCAGGGCAATCAGCCCCAGCATTTT. Translated, it gives CASSQDQGNQPQHF.

This clonotype was observed a handful of times. The chain employs TRBV3-1 and TRBJ2-3, with TRBD2 matching over 8 bases. CDR3 size: 15 residues. Germline loops: CDR1 LGHDT, CDR2 YNNKEL (reference sequence). The ends lost 8 bases at V and 2 bases at J; junction bases unmatched: 9. The CDR3 region has the DNA TGTGCCAGCCGGGGGGGGGGACCCTACACAGATACGCAGTATTTT. Residues: CASRGGGPYTDTQYF.

This clonotype appeared many times. The V and J genes are TRBV20-1 and TRBJ2-2, with D possibly TRBD2 on 6 matching bases. This CDR3 is 12 amino acids long. The germline V gene has CDR1 DFQATT and CDR2 SNEGSKA (reference sequence). The V and J ends lost 5 bases and 3 bases respectively, with 7 bases between them. CDR3 amino acids: CSALAHTGELFF. CDR3 coding DNA: TGCAGTGCTCTAGCGCACACCGGGGAGCTGTTTTTT.

This clonotype has ten or more counts. The CDR3 loop is CASSLWGITEAFF. The CDR3 DNA follows: TGTGCCAGCAGTTTATGGGGGATCACTGAAGCTTTCTTT. This chain links TRBV28 with TRBJ1-1, with no clear D. Trimming shortened V by 0 bases and J by 4 bases, and 6 bases separated the two germline ends. The CDR3 extends over 13 amino acids. Germline values: CDR1 MDHEN, CDR2 SYDVKM.